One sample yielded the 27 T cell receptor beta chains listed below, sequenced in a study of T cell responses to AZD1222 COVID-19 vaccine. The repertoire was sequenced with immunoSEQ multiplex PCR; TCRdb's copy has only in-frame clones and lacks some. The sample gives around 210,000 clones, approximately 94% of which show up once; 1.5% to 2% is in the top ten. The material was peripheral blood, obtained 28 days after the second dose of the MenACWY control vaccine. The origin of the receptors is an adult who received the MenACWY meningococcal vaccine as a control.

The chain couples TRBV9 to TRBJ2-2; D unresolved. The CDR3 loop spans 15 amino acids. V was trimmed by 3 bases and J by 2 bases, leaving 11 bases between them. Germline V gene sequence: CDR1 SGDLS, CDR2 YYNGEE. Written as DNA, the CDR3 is TGTGCCAGCAGCGCCCGAAGCATCAACACCGGGGAGCTGTTTTTT. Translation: CASSARSINTGELFF.

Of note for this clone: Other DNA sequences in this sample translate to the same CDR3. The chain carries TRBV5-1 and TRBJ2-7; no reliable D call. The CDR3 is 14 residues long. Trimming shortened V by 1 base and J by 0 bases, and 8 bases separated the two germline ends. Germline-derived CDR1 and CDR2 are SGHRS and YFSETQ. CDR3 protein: CASSLSGSSYEQYF. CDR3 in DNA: TGCGCCAGCAGCTTGTCGGGCAGCTCCTACGAGCAGTACTTC. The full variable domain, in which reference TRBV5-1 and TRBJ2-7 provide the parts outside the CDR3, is KAGVTQTPRYLIKTRGQQVTLSCSPISGHRSVSWYQQTPGQGLQFLFEYFSETQRNKGNFPGRFSGRQFSNSRSEMNVSTLELGDSALYLCASSLSGSSYEQYFGPGTRLTVT.

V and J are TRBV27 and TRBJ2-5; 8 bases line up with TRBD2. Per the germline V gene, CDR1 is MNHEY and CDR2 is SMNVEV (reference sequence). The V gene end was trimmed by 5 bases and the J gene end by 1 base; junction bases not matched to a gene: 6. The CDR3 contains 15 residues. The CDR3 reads CASSRLLAVQETQYF. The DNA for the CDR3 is TGTGCCAGCAGTCGCCTACTAGCGGTCCAAGAGACCCAGTACTTC.

The CDR3 spells CASSYSSGGVLYEQYF. Here the CDR3 DNA reads TGTGCCAGCAGTTATTCTAGCGGGGGTGTTCTCTACGAGCAGTACTTC. This chain links TRBV6-5 with TRBJ2-7, with TRBD2 matching over 10 bases. This CDR3 spans 16 amino acids. The V gene's germline CDR1 is MNHEY and CDR2 SVGAGI. V lost 3 bases and J lost 3; bases outside the gene matches: 8.

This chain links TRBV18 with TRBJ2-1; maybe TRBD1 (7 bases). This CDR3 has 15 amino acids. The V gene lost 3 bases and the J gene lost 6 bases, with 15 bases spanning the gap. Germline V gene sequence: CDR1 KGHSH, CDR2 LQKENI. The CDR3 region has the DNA TGTGCCAGCTCACCGCAGGGGGGCGGACGCAATGAGCAGTTCTTC. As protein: CASSPQGGGRNEQFF.

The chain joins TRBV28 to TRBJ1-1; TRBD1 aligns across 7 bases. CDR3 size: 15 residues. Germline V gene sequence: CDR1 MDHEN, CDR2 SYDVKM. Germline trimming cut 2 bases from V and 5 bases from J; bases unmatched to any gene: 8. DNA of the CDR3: TGTGCCAGCAGTTTACCACAGGGGTCGGGAACTGAAGCTTTCTTT. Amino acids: CASSLPQGSGTEAFF.

In DNA form, the CDR3 reads TGTGCCAGCAGCCGTGAGGTTAATGAGCAGTTCTTC. Protein: CASSREVNEQFF. The chain is built from TRBV3-1 (or the pseudogene TRBV3-2) and TRBJ2-1, with D unclear. The CDR3 totals 12 residues. Between the trimmed V and J ends, which lost 4 bases and 7 bases, there was a span of 8 bases. Germline V gene lookup returns CDR1 LGHDT and CDR2 YNNKEL (reference sequence).

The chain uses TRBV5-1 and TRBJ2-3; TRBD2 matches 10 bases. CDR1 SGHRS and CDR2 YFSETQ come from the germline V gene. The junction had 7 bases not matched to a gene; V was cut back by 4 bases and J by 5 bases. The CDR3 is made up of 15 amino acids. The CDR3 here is CASSRTSGPGDTQYF. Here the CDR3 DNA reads TGCGCCAGCAGCAGGACTAGCGGCCCTGGAGATACGCAGTATTTT.

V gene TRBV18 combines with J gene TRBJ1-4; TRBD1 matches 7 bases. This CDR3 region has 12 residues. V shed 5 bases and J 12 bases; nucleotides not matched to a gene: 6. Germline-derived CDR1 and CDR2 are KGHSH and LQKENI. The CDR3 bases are TGTGCCAGCTCATTGGGACAGCCGGAACTGTTTTTT. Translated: CASSLGQPELFF.

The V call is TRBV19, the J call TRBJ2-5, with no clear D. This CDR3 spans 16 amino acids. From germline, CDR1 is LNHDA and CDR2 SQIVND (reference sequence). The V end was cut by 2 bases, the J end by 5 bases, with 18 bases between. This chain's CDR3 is CASSISRVAGRETQYF. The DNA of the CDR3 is TGTGCCAGTAGTATAAGTAGAGTTGCAGGACGGGAGACCCAGTACTTC.

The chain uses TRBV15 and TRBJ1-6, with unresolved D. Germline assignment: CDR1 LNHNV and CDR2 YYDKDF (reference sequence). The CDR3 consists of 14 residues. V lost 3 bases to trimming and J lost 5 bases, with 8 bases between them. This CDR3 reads CATSRTTDNSPLHF. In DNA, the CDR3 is TGTGCCACCAGCAGGACAACGGATAATTCACCCCTCCACTTT.

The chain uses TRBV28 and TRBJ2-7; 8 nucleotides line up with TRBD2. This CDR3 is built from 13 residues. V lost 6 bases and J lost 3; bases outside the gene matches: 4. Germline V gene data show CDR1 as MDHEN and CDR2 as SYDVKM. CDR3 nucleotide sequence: TGTGCCAGCAGAGCGACTAGCGTCTACGAGCAGTACTTC. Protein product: CASRATSVYEQYF.

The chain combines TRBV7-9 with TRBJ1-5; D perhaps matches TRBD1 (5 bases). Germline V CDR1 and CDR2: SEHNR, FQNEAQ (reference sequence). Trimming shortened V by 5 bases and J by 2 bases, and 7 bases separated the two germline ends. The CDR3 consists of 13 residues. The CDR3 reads CASSQTGNQPQHF. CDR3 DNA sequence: TGTGCCAGCAGCCAGACAGGCAATCAGCCCCAGCATTTT. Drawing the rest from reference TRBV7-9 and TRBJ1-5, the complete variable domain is DTGVSQNPRHKITKRGQNVTFRCDPISEHNRLYWYRQTLGQGPEFLTYFQNEAQLEKSRLLSDRFSAERPKGSFSTLEIQRTEQGDSAMYLCASSQTGNQPQHFGDGTRLSIL.

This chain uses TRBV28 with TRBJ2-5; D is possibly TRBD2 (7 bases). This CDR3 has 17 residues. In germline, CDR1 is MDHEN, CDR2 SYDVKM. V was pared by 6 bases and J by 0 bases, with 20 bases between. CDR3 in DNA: TGTGCCAGCAGCCGGGGTCGGGCGGGGGCCGACCAAGAGACCCAGTACTTC. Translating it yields CASSRGRAGADQETQYF.

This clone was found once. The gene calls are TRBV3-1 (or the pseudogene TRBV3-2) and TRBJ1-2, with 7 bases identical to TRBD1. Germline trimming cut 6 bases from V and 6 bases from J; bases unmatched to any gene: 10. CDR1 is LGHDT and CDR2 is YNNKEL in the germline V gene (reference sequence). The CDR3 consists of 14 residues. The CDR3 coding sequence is TGTGCCAGCAGGCGACAGGGTACGATGGATGGCTACACCTTC. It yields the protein CASRRQGTMDGYTF.

CDR3 in amino acids: CASSPGLAGLNTGELFF. The CDR3 bases are TGCGCCAGCAGCCCGGGACTAGCGGGGTTGAACACCGGGGAGCTGTTTTTT. V gene TRBV5-1 combines with J gene TRBJ2-2; 13 nucleotides agree with TRBD2. J lost 1 base, V lost 4 bases, and 4 bases had no gene match. CDR1 is SGHRS, CDR2 YFSETQ, per germline. This CDR3 has 17 residues.

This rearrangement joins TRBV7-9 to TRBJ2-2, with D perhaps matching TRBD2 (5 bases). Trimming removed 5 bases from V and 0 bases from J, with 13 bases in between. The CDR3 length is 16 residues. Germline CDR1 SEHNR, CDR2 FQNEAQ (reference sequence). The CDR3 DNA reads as TGTGCCAGCAGCCGCCGGGGAGTACCGAACACCGGGGAGCTGTTTTTT. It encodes CASSRRGVPNTGELFF.

This CDR3 reads CASSSTGTAADTQYF. CDR3 sequence (DNA): TGTGCCAGCAGCTCGACCGGGACCGCCGCAGATACGCAGTATTTT. The rearrangement uses TRBV7-3 and TRBJ2-3, with D perhaps given as TRBD1 or TRBD2 (5 bases each). The germline CDR1 and CDR2 sequences are SGHTA and FQGTGA. The CDR3 is 15 residues long. Between the trimmed V and J ends, which lost 4 bases and 4 bases, there was a span of 15 bases.

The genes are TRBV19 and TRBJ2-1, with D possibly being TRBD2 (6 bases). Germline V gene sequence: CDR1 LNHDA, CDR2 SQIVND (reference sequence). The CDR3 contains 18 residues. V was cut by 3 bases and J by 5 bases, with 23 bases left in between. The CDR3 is CASSMGFWGERADNEQFF. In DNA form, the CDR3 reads TGTGCCAGTAGTATGGGTTTTTGGGGGGAACGAGCCGACAATGAGCAGTTCTTC.

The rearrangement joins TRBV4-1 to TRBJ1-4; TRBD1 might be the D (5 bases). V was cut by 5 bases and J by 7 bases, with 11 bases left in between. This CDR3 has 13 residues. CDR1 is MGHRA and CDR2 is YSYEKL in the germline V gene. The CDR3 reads CASSARTSEKLFF. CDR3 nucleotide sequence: TGCGCCAGCAGCGCCCGGACATCTGAAAAACTGTTTTTT.

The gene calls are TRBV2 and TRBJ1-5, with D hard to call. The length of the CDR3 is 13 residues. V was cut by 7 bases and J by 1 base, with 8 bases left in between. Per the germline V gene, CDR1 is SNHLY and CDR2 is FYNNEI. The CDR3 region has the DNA TGTGCCAGCAATCCAACAAGCAATCAGCCCCAGCATTTT. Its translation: CASNPTSNQPQHF.

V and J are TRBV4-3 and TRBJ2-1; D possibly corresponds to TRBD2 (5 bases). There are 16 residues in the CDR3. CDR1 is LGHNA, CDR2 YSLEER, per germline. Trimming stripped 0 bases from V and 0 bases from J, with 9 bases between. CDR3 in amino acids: CASSQELASSYNEQFF. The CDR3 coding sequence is TGCGCCAGCAGCCAAGAGTTAGCGAGCTCCTACAATGAGCAGTTCTTC.

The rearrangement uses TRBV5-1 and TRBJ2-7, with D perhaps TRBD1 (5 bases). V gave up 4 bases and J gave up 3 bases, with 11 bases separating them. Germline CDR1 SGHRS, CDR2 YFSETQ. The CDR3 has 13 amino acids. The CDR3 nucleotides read TGCGCCAGCAGCCGGACCGACAGCTACGAGCAGTACTTC. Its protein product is CASSRTDSYEQYF.

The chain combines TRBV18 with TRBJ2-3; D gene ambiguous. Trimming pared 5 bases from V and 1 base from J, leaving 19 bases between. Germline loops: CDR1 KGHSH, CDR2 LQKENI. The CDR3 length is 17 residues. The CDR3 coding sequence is TGTGCCAGCTCAGCCGGTGTGGGGAAGGTGGGCACAGATACGCAGTATTTT. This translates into CASSAGVGKVGTDTQYF.

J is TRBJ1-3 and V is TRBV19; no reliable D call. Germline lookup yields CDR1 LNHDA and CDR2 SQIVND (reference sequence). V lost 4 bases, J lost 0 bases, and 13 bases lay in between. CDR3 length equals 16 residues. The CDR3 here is CASSTPAGSSGNTIYF. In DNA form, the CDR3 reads TGTGCCAGTAGTACCCCGGCGGGCTCCTCTGGAAACACCATATATTTT.

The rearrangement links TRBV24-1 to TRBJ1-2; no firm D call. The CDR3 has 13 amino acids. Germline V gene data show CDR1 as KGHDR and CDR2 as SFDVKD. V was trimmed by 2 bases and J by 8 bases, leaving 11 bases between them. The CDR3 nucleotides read TGTGCCACCAGTGATTCGACTGGAGCGGGCTACACCTTC. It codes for CATSDSTGAGYTF.

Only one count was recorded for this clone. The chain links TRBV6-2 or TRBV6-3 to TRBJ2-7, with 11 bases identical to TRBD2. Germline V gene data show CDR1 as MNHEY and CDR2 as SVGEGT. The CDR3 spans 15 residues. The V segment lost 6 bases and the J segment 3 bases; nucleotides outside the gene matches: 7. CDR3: CASSRAGLAGYEQYF. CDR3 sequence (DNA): TGTGCCAGCAGCCGCGCCGGACTAGCGGGCTACGAGCAGTACTTC.